The next 14 T cell receptor beta chains were all read from a single sample in a study of T-cell memory formation after mild COVID-19. TCRdb re-analysed the 5' RACE reads in MiXCR, keeping a single row per CDR3 protein. This repertoire shows approximately 180,000 distinct CDR3 sequences, 15% to 20% found once; its top ten account for around 1.9%. Sequencing was performed on PBMCs or a T cell subset sorted from them (not recorded which). These receptor sequences come from an adult woman who had mild COVID-19 (a few samples of this study predate the infection). Cell type and time point are not known.

This chain uses TRBV9 with TRBJ2-7, with 7 bases lining up with TRBD2. The CDR3 extends over 14 amino acids. With V trimmed by 3 bases and J by 3 bases, 6 bases remained unmatched. From germline, CDR1 is SGDLS and CDR2 YYNGEE. The CDR3 nucleotides are TGTGCCAGCAGCGACCGCCCGGGGGGCTACGAGCAGTACTTC. Translated, it gives CASSDRPGGYEQYF.

This clonotype was detected only a few times. The chain has TRBV3-1 and TRBJ2-2; no definite D call. V was shortened by 0 bases and J by 4 bases, with 6 bases between the two germline ends. The CDR3 is made up of 14 amino acids. Germline CDR1 and CDR2: LGHDT and YNNKEL (reference sequence). The CDR3 sequence is CASSQERVTGELFF. CDR3 coding DNA: TGTGCCAGCAGCCAAGAGAGAGTCACCGGGGAGCTGTTTTTT. The full variable domain, in which reference TRBV3-1 and TRBJ2-2 provide the parts outside the CDR3, is DTAVSQTPKYLVTQMGNDKSIKCEQNLGHDTMYWYKQDSKKFLKIMFSYNNKELIINETVPNRFSPKSPDKAHLNLHINSLELGDSAVYFCASSQERVTGELFFGEGSRLTVL.

This clonotype was observed a few times. The V and J genes are TRBV6-2 or TRBV6-3 and TRBJ2-3; 7 nucleotides match TRBD1. The germline V gene encodes CDR1 MNHEY and CDR2 SVGEGT. V dropped 5 bases and J dropped 4; count of bases not matched to a gene: 9. CDR3 size: 15 residues. The DNA for the CDR3 is TGTGCCAGCAGTCCTGATACAGGGGTAGCAGATACGCAGTATTTT. It encodes CASSPDTGVADTQYF.

A few counts support this clonotype. The gene calls are TRBV20-1 and TRBJ2-5; 7 bases map to TRBD1. The germline CDR1 and CDR2 sequences are DFQATT and SNEGSKA (reference sequence). The CDR3 consists of 15 residues. V was clipped by 4 bases and J by 1 base; unmatched bases: 9. CDR3 in amino acids: CSATQDRAAQETQYF. For the CDR3, the DNA is TGCAGTGCTACTCAAGACAGGGCCGCCCAAGAGACCCAGTACTTC.

The J gene is TRBJ2-3, the V gene TRBV20-1, with 7 positions matching TRBD2. The CDR3 consists of 12 residues. V was pared by 7 bases and J by 5 bases, with 6 bases of the junction left unmatched. Germline V gene data show CDR1 as DFQATT and CDR2 as SNEGSKA (reference sequence). CDR3 region: CSGGGGRDTQYF. The CDR3 DNA is TGCAGTGGGGGGGGAGGTCGAGATACGCAGTATTTT.

This clonotype was counted many times. J is TRBJ2-2 and V is TRBV18; unclear D gene. This CDR3 region has 15 residues. V was clipped by 2 bases and J by 5 bases, with 12 bases between them. Germline CDR1 is KGHSH and CDR2 is LQKENI. The CDR3 DNA follows: TGTGCCAGCTCACCATCGAAGGCCTCGACCGGGGAGCTGTTTTTT. Translation gives CASSPSKASTGELFF.

The chain recombines TRBV20-1 with TRBJ2-3, with D possibly being TRBD2 (6 bases). Trimming stripped 1 base from V and 5 bases from J, with 13 bases between. Germline V gives CDR1 DFQATT, CDR2 SNEGSKA (reference sequence). The CDR3 extends over 14 amino acids. In DNA form, the CDR3 reads TGCAGTGCTAGAGTGGCGGGGCGAGGAGATACGCAGTATTTT. Translating gives CSARVAGRGDTQYF.

In this sample, this clonotype turned up a few times. This chain joins TRBV19 and TRBJ1-2; D is unresolved. Trimming left V 3 bases short and J 8 bases short, with 22 bases between. Germline V gene sequence: CDR1 LNHDA, CDR2 SQIVND (reference sequence). This CDR3 comprises 16 residues. This CDR3 is CASSITPLDRAKGYTF. The DNA of the CDR3 is TGTGCCAGTAGTATCACCCCCCTGGACCGAGCTAAGGGCTACACCTTC.

The table lists this clonotype with many counts. This chain connects TRBV29-1 to TRBJ1-2; tentative D call: TRBD1 (6 bases). The germline V and J ends were trimmed by 4 bases and 2 bases, with 14 bases remaining between them. CDR3 length: 14 amino acids. Germline CDR1 reads SQVTM; CDR2 reads ANQGSEA. The CDR3 sequence: CSVARDTQNYGYTF. For the CDR3, the DNA is TGCAGCGTTGCCCGGGACACACAAAACTATGGCTACACCTTC.

The chain recombines TRBV29-1 with TRBJ1-1, with D hard to call. The CDR3 has 11 amino acids. Germline CDR1 reads SQVTM; CDR2 reads ANQGSEA. V gave up 4 bases and J gave up 6 bases, with 9 bases separating them. The CDR3 sequence: CSVVGSAEAFF. The CDR3, as DNA: TGCAGCGTTGTGGGTTCCGCTGAAGCTTTCTTT.

This clonotype was counted a few times. The chain links TRBV18 to TRBJ1-4; D not resolved. The germline V gene has CDR1 KGHSH and CDR2 LQKENI. The ends were cut back, 2 bases at V and 3 bases at J, with 7 bases in the middle. This CDR3 spans 14 amino acids. The CDR3 here is CASSPGAANEKLFF. DNA of the CDR3: TGTGCCAGCTCACCAGGCGCGGCTAATGAAAAACTGTTTTTT. Based on the CDR3 plus reference TRBV18 and TRBJ1-4, the full variable domain is NAGVMQNPRHLVRRRGQEARLRCSPMKGHSHVYWYRQLPEEGLKFMVYLQKENIIDESGMPKERFSAEFPKEGPSILRIQQVVRGDSAAYFCASSPGAANEKLFFGSGTQLSVL.

This clonotype was detected many times. The J gene is TRBJ2-7, the V gene TRBV5-1, with TRBD2 identical over 11 bases. CDR1 and CDR2 from the germline V gene are SGHRS and YFSETQ. The CDR3 runs to 17 residues. The V segment lost 0 bases and the J segment 4 bases; nucleotides outside the gene matches: 9. DNA of the CDR3: TGCGCCAGCAGCTTGGGCACTAGCGGGAGCCGGGTTTACGAGCAGTACTTC. This encodes CASSLGTSGSRVYEQYF.

The chain recombines TRBV7-9 with TRBJ1-5; D gene ambiguous. Germline assignment: CDR1 SEHNR and CDR2 FQNEAQ (reference sequence). Trimming removed 1 base at V and 6 bases at J, with 4 bases between. The CDR3 totals 12 residues. The CDR3 nucleotides read TGTGCCAGCAGCTTAGACGGTCAGCCCCAGCATTTT. Translating it yields CASSLDGQPQHF.

The rearrangement uses TRBV12-3 or TRBV12-4 and TRBJ2-7; 9 bases align to TRBD2. The CDR3 consists of 15 residues. After removal of 0 bases from V and 6 bases from J, the junction contained 6 bases not matched to a gene. The DNA of the CDR3 is TGTGCCAGCAGTTTAGCGCGGGGGGGGCAAGCCGAGCAGTACTTC. Translation: CASSLARGGQAEQYF.